The 18 T cell receptor beta chains below come from one sample, sequenced in a study of cytomegalovirus exposure and HLA in healthy donors. Assay: immunoSEQ multiplex PCR; the TCRdb copy retains only in-frame clones and omits some. The table includes roughly 52,000 clones, just over 90% detected once. The sequenced sample consisted of PBMCs. All receptors come from a young woman in good health and CMV-seropositive.

This clone appeared once. The genes are TRBV5-4 and TRBJ1-1, with D possibly being TRBD1 (5 bases). Trimming took off 2 bases at V and 1 base at J, with 6 bases between the two ends. Germline loops: CDR1 SGHNT, CDR2 YYREEE (reference sequence). This CDR3 is 13 amino acids long. CDR3: CASSLDRNTEAFF. CDR3 DNA: TGTGCCAGCAGCTTAGACAGGAACACTGAAGCTTTCTTT.

The chain is built from TRBV11-3 and TRBJ2-2, with D unresolved. The V and J ends lost 8 bases and 1 base respectively, with 11 bases between them. The CDR3 length is 14 residues. Germline CDR1 and CDR2: SGHNT and YENEEA. This chain's CDR3 is CASGRAGNTGELFF. For the CDR3, the DNA is TGTGCCAGCGGGCGAGCTGGGAACACCGGGGAGCTGTTTTTT.

Only one count was recorded for this clone. The chain is built from TRBV7-9 and TRBJ2-5; perhaps TRBD1 as D (5 bases). Germline V CDR1 and CDR2: SEHNR, FQNEAQ (reference sequence). The ends were cut back, 2 bases at V and 1 base at J, with 11 bases in the middle. The CDR3 is made up of 15 amino acids. The CDR3 loop reads CASSLNRLSQETQYF. CDR3 nucleotides: TGTGCCAGCAGCTTAAACAGGCTAAGCCAAGAGACCCAGTACTTC.

The CDR3 is CASSVGGPNTEAFF. For the CDR3, the DNA is TGTGCCAGCAGCGTCGGGGGTCCGAACACTGAAGCTTTCTTT. The chain employs TRBV9 and TRBJ1-1; D is perhaps TRBD1 (5 bases). The CDR3 has 14 amino acids. Germline loops: CDR1 SGDLS, CDR2 YYNGEE. Trimming shortened V by 2 bases and J by 1 base, and 9 bases separated the two germline ends.

The chain uses TRBV9 and TRBJ1-1; perhaps TRBD1 as D (5 bases). The CDR3 sequence is 15 residues long. V was pared by 4 bases and J by 1 base, with 14 bases between. Germline-derived CDR1 and CDR2 are SGDLS and YYNGEE. CDR3 loop: CASSPSGHRNTEAFF. The CDR3 nucleotides read TGTGCCAGCAGCCCCTCCGGACATCGGAACACTGAAGCTTTCTTT.

This clone appeared once. The chain joins TRBV9 to TRBJ1-5; D is possibly TRBD1 (5 bases). V was shortened by 3 bases and J by 6 bases, with 13 bases between the two germline ends. CDR1 and CDR2 from the germline V gene are SGDLS and YYNGEE. The CDR3 consists of 14 residues. This chain's CDR3 is CASSEAGGGQPQHF. The CDR3 DNA reads TGTGCCAGCAGCGAAGCAGGCGGGGGTCAGCCCCAGCATTTT.

The V and J genes are TRBV15 and TRBJ2-1, with 7 bases fitting TRBD1. Losses at the gene ends were 5 bases for V and 8 bases for J; bases not matched to a gene: 9. Germline CDR1 and CDR2: LNHNV and YYDKDF (reference sequence). The length of the CDR3 is 14 residues. CDR3: CATSEGQKGHEQFF. In DNA form, the CDR3 reads TGTGCCACCAGCGAGGGACAGAAGGGGCATGAGCAGTTCTTC. Together with reference TRBV15 and TRBJ2-1, the CDR3 gives the full variable domain: DAMVIQNPRYQVTQFGKPVTLSCSQTLNHNVMYWYQQKSSQAPKLLFHYYDKDFNNEADTPDNFQSRRPNTSFCFLDIRSPGLGDTAMYLCATSEGQKGHEQFFGPGTRLTVL.

CDR3 coding DNA: TGTGCCAGCAGCAAACAGCCAACTAATGAAAAACTGTTTTTT. Encoded protein: CASSKQPTNEKLFF. The V call is TRBV7-7, the J call TRBJ1-4; D gene ambiguous. The CDR3 length is 14 residues. The V gene lost 5 bases and the J gene lost 0 bases, with 7 bases spanning the gap. Germline V gives CDR1 SSHAT, CDR2 FNYEAQ (reference sequence). Looking up the rest from reference TRBV7-7 and TRBJ1-4 gives the full variable domain: GAGVSQSPRYKVTKRGQDVTLRCDPISSHATLYWYQQALGQGPEFLTYFNYEAQPDKSGLPSDRFSAERPEGSISTLTIQRTEQRDSAMYRCASSKQPTNEKLFFGSGTQLSVL.

V usage is TRBV6-1 and J usage is TRBJ2-2; D is undetermined. The length of the CDR3 is 13 residues. V lost 8 bases, J lost 3 bases, and 10 bases lay in between. Per germline, CDR1 MNHNS and CDR2 SASEGT. CDR3 region: CASPPTDTGELFF. The DNA for the CDR3 is TGTGCCAGCCCCCCCACAGACACCGGGGAGCTGTTTTTT.

The V and J genes are TRBV29-1 and TRBJ2-1; 9 bases agree with TRBD2. V lost 7 bases, J lost 4 bases, and 2 bases stayed unmatched. CDR1 is SQVTM and CDR2 is ANQGSEA in the germline V gene. CDR3 length equals 12 residues. CDR3 loop: CSGLADYNEQFF. In nucleotides, the CDR3 is TGCAGCGGACTAGCGGATTACAATGAGCAGTTCTTC.

The chain employs TRBV7-2 and TRBJ2-1; 8 bases agree with TRBD1. This CDR3 spans 14 amino acids. The J segment lost 6 bases and the V segment lost 4 bases, leaving 5 bases of the junction unmatched. Germline-derived CDR1 and CDR2 are SGHTA and FQGNSA. This CDR3 reads CASSYDRGSNEQFF. The DNA of the CDR3 is TGTGCCAGCAGCTATGACAGGGGATCCAATGAGCAGTTCTTC.

The sample holds one count of this clone. This chain connects TRBV27 to TRBJ1-1; 8 bases agree with TRBD1. V was clipped by 8 bases and J by 2 bases; unmatched bases: 10. Germline CDR1 and CDR2: MNHEY and SMNVEV (reference sequence). CDR3 size: 15 residues. CDR3 DNA: TGTGCCAGCGCTCGGACAGGGAAGGCTAACACTGAAGCTTTCTTT. Amino acids: CASARTGKANTEAFF.

This clone was found once. The chain links TRBV9 to TRBJ2-1, with 9 bases lining up with TRBD2. This CDR3 comprises 13 residues. Germline lookup yields CDR1 SGDLS and CDR2 YYNGEE. With 4 bases clipped from V and 9 bases from J, the junction kept 5 bases outside the gene matches. This chain's CDR3 is CASSPSGGSEQFF. CDR3 nucleotide sequence: TGTGCCAGCAGCCCAAGCGGGGGGAGTGAGCAGTTCTTC. Full variable domain (outside the CDR3, taken from reference TRBV9 and TRBJ2-1): DSGVTQTPKHLITATGQRVTLRCSPRSGDLSVYWYQQSLDQGLQFLIQYYNGEERAKGNILERFSAQQFPDLHSELNLSSLELGDSALYFCASSPSGGSEQFFGPGTRLTVL.

This chain uses TRBV29-1 with TRBJ2-4; the match to TRBD2 covers 15 bases. The CDR3 consists of 18 residues. V was clipped by 2 bases and J by 1 base; unmatched bases: 6. The germline CDR1 and CDR2 sequences are SQVTM and ANQGSEA. CDR3 sequence (DNA): TGCAGCGTTGAACTCGGACTAGCGGGGGGGAGGGCCAAAAACATTCAGTACTTC. This encodes CSVELGLAGGRAKNIQYF.

The chain carries TRBV28 and TRBJ2-7; D uncertain. With 2 bases removed from V and 4 bases from J, the gap between germline ends came to 15 bases. This CDR3 has 15 amino acids. CDR1 is MDHEN, CDR2 SYDVKM, per germline. The CDR3, as DNA: TGTGCCAGCAGTTTAGATTCTAACTTGCTATACGAGCAGTACTTC. It yields the protein CASSLDSNLLYEQYF.

The rearrangement joins TRBV19 to TRBJ1-5, with D unclear. In germline, CDR1 is LNHDA, CDR2 SQIVND (reference sequence). V lost 4 bases and J lost 7, with 8 bases in between. The CDR3 spans 12 residues. The CDR3 coding sequence is TGTGCCAGTAGTAATAACTGGCAGCCCCAGCATTTT. It is translated as CASSNNWQPQHF.

The CDR3 DNA reads as TGTGCCGGAGGGGGGGCGCCCGGAAACACCATATATTTT. Its translation: CAGGGAPGNTIYF. The rearrangement joins TRBV30 to TRBJ1-3, with D possibly TRBD1 on 6 matching bases. V shed 8 bases and J shed 4 bases, with 15 bases lying between them. Germline CDR1 and CDR2: GTSNPN and SVGIG (reference sequence). CDR3 length: 13 residues.

The J gene is TRBJ2-7, the V gene TRBV6-6, with D possibly TRBD2 on 6 matching bases. The V gene lost 0 bases and the J gene lost 3 bases, with 15 bases spanning the gap. The CDR3 spans 16 residues. Germline V gives CDR1 MNHNY, CDR2 SVGAGI (reference sequence). The CDR3 is CASSYSISGGIYEQYF. The DNA of the CDR3 is TGTGCCAGCAGTTACTCGATTTCCGGGGGTATCTACGAGCAGTACTTC.